One T cell receptor (beta chain) is described in this entry. TCRdb keeps only in-frame clones here, not all; method: immunoSEQ multiplex PCR. The sample shows just under 75,000 clones, about 90% of them seen only once. This sample stems from a study of control samples from healthy donors and cancer patients. The sample taken for sequencing was blood. The clonotype comes from a woman aged 45-59 years in good health.

CDR3 DNA: TGCGCCAGCAGCTTGGACAGGGAGGGTGGCTACACCTTC. This codes for CASSLDREGGYTF. This chain joins TRBV5-1 and TRBJ1-2, with a possible D match to TRBD1 (6 bases). The V end lost 0 bases, the J end lost 7 bases, and 10 bases lay between the germline ends. The CDR3 extends over 13 amino acids. Germline CDR1 is SGHRS and CDR2 is YFSETQ. Based on the CDR3 plus reference TRBV5-1 and TRBJ1-2, the full variable domain is KAGVTQTPRYLIKTRGQQVTLSCSPISGHRSVSWYQQTPGQGLQFLFEYFSETQRNKGNFPGRFSGRQFSNSRSEMNVSTLELGDSALYLCASSLDREGGYTFGSGTRLTVV.